What follows are 21 T cell receptor beta chains derived from one specimen sequenced in a study of CD4+ T cells in melanoma. Only in-frame clones appear in the TCRdb table, and some are missing; sequencing was by immunoSEQ multiplex PCR. The sample gives 12,000 to 15,000 clones, 68% of which show up once; 15% to 20% is in the top ten. The sequenced material came from cells from a culture (not recorded whether cultured in vitro). The receptors shown here come from a human donor with melanoma.

Here the CDR3 reads CASSLVTSGLSGELFF. The CDR3 DNA reads TGCGCCAGCAGCTTGGTGACTAGCGGCCTCTCCGGGGAGCTGTTTTTT. The chain links TRBV5-1 to TRBJ2-2, with 9 bases matching TRBD2. CDR1 and CDR2 from the germline V gene are SGHRS and YFSETQ. The CDR3 has 16 residues. J lost 6 bases, V lost 0 bases, and 6 bases had no gene match.

By frequency in the sample, this clone is medium-sized (0.01 to 0.1%). V usage is TRBV2 and J usage is TRBJ2-2; tentative D call: TRBD1 (6 bases). Trimming took 7 bases from V and 6 from J, leaving 15 bases between them. CDR1 and CDR2 from the germline V gene are SNHLY and FYNNEI. The CDR3 spans 14 residues. CDR3 nucleotide sequence: TGTGCCAGCAAGGTCTTGGGGGCAGCCGGGGAGCTGTTTTTT. Residues: CASKVLGAAGELFF.

This rearrangement joins TRBV2 to TRBJ2-6; 9 positions agree with TRBD1. Germline lookup yields CDR1 SNHLY and CDR2 FYNNEI. V dropped 7 bases and J dropped 0; count of bases not matched to a gene: 7. The CDR3 runs 17 residues. The CDR3 here is CASNPGQGVSGANVLTF. DNA for the CDR3: TGTGCCAGCAATCCGGGACAGGGTGTCTCTGGGGCCAACGTCCTGACTTTC. Full variable domain (missing parts from reference TRBV2 and TRBJ2-6): EPEVTQTPSHQVTQMGQEVILRCVPISNHLYFYWYRQILGQKVEFLVSFYNNEISEKSEIFDDQFSVERPDGSNFTLKIRSTKLEDSAMYFCASNPGQGVSGANVLTFGAGSRLTVL.

In this sample, this clone turned up a few times. V and J are TRBV9 and TRBJ1-6; D is possibly TRBD1 (5 bases). The CDR3 consists of 15 residues. The germline V and J ends were trimmed by 4 bases and 6 bases, with 14 bases remaining between them. Germline V lookup: CDR1 SGDLS, CDR2 YYNGEE. CDR3 protein: CASSSRQTPNSPLHF. The CDR3 nucleotides read TGTGCCAGCAGCTCCCGACAGACCCCTAATTCACCCCTCCACTTT.

The sample holds a few counts of this clone. CDR3: CAWSVGTSNSPLHF. The CDR3 region has the DNA TGTGCCTGGAGTGTGGGGACAAGTAATTCACCCCTCCACTTT. The V call is TRBV30, the J call TRBJ1-6; TRBD1 is a possible D gene (6 bases). Between the trimmed V and J ends, which lost 0 bases and 6 bases, there was a span of 9 bases. Germline V lookup: CDR1 GTSNPN, CDR2 SVGIG (reference sequence). CDR3 length: 14 residues.

The chain has TRBV7-9 and TRBJ1-1; perhaps TRBD1 as D (6 bases). V was shortened by 3 bases and J by 1 base, with 9 bases between the two germline ends. The CDR3 sequence is 14 residues long. Per germline, CDR1 SEHNR and CDR2 FQNEAQ (reference sequence). CDR3 nucleotide sequence: TGTGCCAGCAGCTTCGGAGGGGGGAACACTGAAGCTTTCTTT. Amino acids: CASSFGGGNTEAFF.

This chain links TRBV19 with TRBJ2-5; D uncertain. Deletions cut 3 bases from V and 4 bases from J, with 6 bases between. The CDR3 extends over 12 amino acids. Germline V gene sequence: CDR1 LNHDA, CDR2 SQIVND (reference sequence). In DNA, the CDR3 is TGTGCCAGTAGTATGGAGAGAGAGACCCAGTACTTC. This encodes CASSMERETQYF. The full variable domain, in which reference TRBV19 and TRBJ2-5 provide the parts outside the CDR3, is DGGITQSPKYLFRKEGQNVTLSCEQNLNHDAMYWYRQDPGQGLRLIYYSQIVNDFQKGDIAEGYSVSREKKESFPLTVTSAQKNPTAFYLCASSMERETQYFGPGTRLLVL.

The CDR3 DNA sequence: TGTGCCAGCAGTGATAGGGTCTCTGGGGCCAACGTCCTGACTTTC. Translation: CASSDRVSGANVLTF. V and J are TRBV6-1 and TRBJ2-6; D not resolved. Germline V gene lookup returns CDR1 MNHNS and CDR2 SASEGT. The CDR3 runs to 15 residues. V was pared by 3 bases and J by 0 bases, with 6 bases between.

The chain combines TRBV29-1 with TRBJ2-5; 8 nucleotides align to TRBD1. The CDR3 spans 13 residues. V lost 4 bases, J lost 4 bases, and 5 bases stayed unmatched. The germline gives CDR1 SQVTM, CDR2 ANQGSEA. The CDR3 bases are TGCAGCGTTGGACAGGGGTTCGGAGAGACCCAGTACTTC. Protein sequence: CSVGQGFGETQYF.

This clone was recorded a few times. The chain is built from TRBV9 and TRBJ1-3; D is uncertain. Germline values: CDR1 SGDLS, CDR2 YYNGEE. This CDR3 contains 15 residues. Deletions cut 0 bases from V and 5 bases from J, with 12 bases between. CDR3 in DNA: TGTGCCAGCAGCGTAGAAAGCGGCGCCAGAAACACCATATATTTT. Protein product: CASSVESGARNTIYF.

The J gene is TRBJ2-7, the V gene TRBV30; TRBD1 matches 8 bases. The CDR3 length is 14 residues. V lost 0 bases and J lost 4; bases outside the gene matches: 5. In germline, CDR1 is GTSNPN, CDR2 SVGIG (reference sequence). The CDR3 sequence is CAWSVRTGFYEQYF. For the CDR3, the DNA is TGTGCCTGGAGTGTACGGACAGGGTTTTACGAGCAGTACTTC.

This chain links TRBV18 with TRBJ1-1; no firm D call. The germline CDR1 and CDR2 sequences are KGHSH and LQKENI. The V and J ends lost 5 bases and 3 bases respectively, with 10 bases between them. The CDR3 contains 13 residues. CDR3 in DNA: TGTGCCAGCTCAGACGGACGGGACACTGAAGCTTTCTTT. Residues: CASSDGRDTEAFF. The full variable domain, with the rest looked up from reference TRBV18 and TRBJ1-1, is NAGVMQNPRHLVRRRGQEARLRCSPMKGHSHVYWYRQLPEEGLKFMVYLQKENIIDESGMPKERFSAEFPKEGPSILRIQQVVRGDSAAYFCASSDGRDTEAFFGQGTRLTVV.

The rearrangement links TRBV19 to TRBJ1-5; D gene unclear. The CDR3 runs to 12 residues. CDR1 and CDR2 from the germline V gene are LNHDA and SQIVND (reference sequence). With 6 bases removed from V and 10 bases from J, the gap between germline ends came to 13 bases. CDR3 bases: TGTGCCAGTAGGACGGAACCCCATCCCCAGCATTTT. This encodes CASRTEPHPQHF.

This chain links TRBV5-1 with TRBJ2-3; TRBD2 matches at 8 bases. Germline V gives CDR1 SGHRS, CDR2 YFSETQ. This CDR3 has 14 residues. V shed 7 bases and J 5 bases; nucleotides not matched to a gene: 9. CDR3 sequence (DNA): TGCGCCAGCTTTTCGGGACTAGTCGGAGATACGCAGTATTTT. Its protein product is CASFSGLVGDTQYF.

This clone appeared a few times. The chain employs TRBV19 and TRBJ2-7; D uncertain. This CDR3 spans 13 amino acids. The V end was cut by 3 bases, the J end by 7 bases, with 13 bases between. In germline, CDR1 is LNHDA, CDR2 SQIVND (reference sequence). This CDR3 reads CASSIYGQGEQYF. The CDR3 coding sequence is TGTGCCAGTAGTATTTACGGTCAAGGGGAGCAGTACTTC.

This chain uses TRBV9 with TRBJ2-7; D may be TRBD1 (7 bases). Germline CDR1 SGDLS, CDR2 YYNGEE. The CDR3 extends over 16 amino acids. V lost 4 bases to trimming and J lost 6 bases, with 23 bases between them. The CDR3 sequence is CASSQVWRGRLAEQYF. The DNA for the CDR3 is TGTGCCAGCAGCCAAGTTTGGAGGGGGCGCTTGGCCGAGCAGTACTTC.

The chain links TRBV21-1 to TRBJ2-3; no DNA check was done on the table's D call, TRBD1. TRBV21-1 is listed as a pseudogene. The CDR3 has 12 residues. The CDR3 region has the DNA TGTGCCAGCAGCTCCGGACAGGATACGCAGTATTTT. Translating gives CASSSGQDTQYF.

The rearrangement links TRBV18 to TRBJ2-3; TRBD2 agrees at 7 bases. The CDR3 loop spans 16 amino acids. V trimming: 3 bases; J trimming: 0 bases; junction bases outside the gene matches: 6. The germline V gene encodes CDR1 KGHSH and CDR2 LQKENI. CDR3 nucleotide sequence: TGTGCCAGCTCACCTTTCCGCGGGGGTAGCACAGATACGCAGTATTTT. It is translated as CASSPFRGGSTDTQYF. Full variable domain (remainder filled in from reference TRBV18 and TRBJ2-3): NAGVMQNPRHLVRRRGQEARLRCSPMKGHSHVYWYRQLPEEGLKFMVYLQKENIIDESGMPKERFSAEFPKEGPSILRIQQVVRGDSAAYFCASSPFRGGSTDTQYFGPGTRLTVL.

The J gene is TRBJ2-1, the V gene TRBV2, with 8 bases aligning to TRBD1. The CDR3 consists of 16 residues. V dropped 3 bases and J dropped 9; count of bases not matched to a gene: 13. The germline V gene has CDR1 SNHLY and CDR2 FYNNEI. For the CDR3, the DNA is TGTGCCAGCAGTGATTCCAAGCAGGGGGCAGGGGTTGAGCAGTTCTTC. This sequence encodes CASSDSKQGAGVEQFF.

V gene TRBV2 combines with J gene TRBJ1-1, with TRBD1 matching 7 bases. V shed 5 bases and J 8 bases; nucleotides not matched to a gene: 5. Germline loops: CDR1 SNHLY, CDR2 FYNNEI. CDR3 length equals 12 residues. The CDR3 DNA reads as TGTGCCAGCAGTCCACAGGGGACGGAAGCTTTCTTT. Translating it yields CASSPQGTEAFF. The variable domain in full, completed from reference TRBV2 and TRBJ1-1, reads EPEVTQTPSHQVTQMGQEVILRCVPISNHLYFYWYRQILGQKVEFLVSFYNNEISEKSEIFDDQFSVERPDGSNFTLKIRSTKLEDSAMYFCASSPQGTEAFFGQGTRLTVV.

The gene calls are TRBV5-8 and TRBJ1-2, with D unclear. Between the trimmed V and J ends, which lost 2 bases and 0 bases, there was a span of 5 bases. This CDR3 has 13 amino acids. In germline, CDR1 is SGHTS, CDR2 YDEGEE. The CDR3 DNA follows: TGTGCCAGCAGCTTTTTGGCTAACTATGGCTACACCTTC. The encoded protein is CASSFLANYGYTF. The whole variable domain, filled in from reference TRBV5-8 and TRBJ1-2, reads EAGVTQSPTHLIKTRGQQATLRCSPISGHTSVYWYQQALGLGLQFLLWYDEGEERNRGNFPPRFSGRQFPNYSSELNVNALELEDSALYLCASSFLANYGYTFGSGTRLTVV.